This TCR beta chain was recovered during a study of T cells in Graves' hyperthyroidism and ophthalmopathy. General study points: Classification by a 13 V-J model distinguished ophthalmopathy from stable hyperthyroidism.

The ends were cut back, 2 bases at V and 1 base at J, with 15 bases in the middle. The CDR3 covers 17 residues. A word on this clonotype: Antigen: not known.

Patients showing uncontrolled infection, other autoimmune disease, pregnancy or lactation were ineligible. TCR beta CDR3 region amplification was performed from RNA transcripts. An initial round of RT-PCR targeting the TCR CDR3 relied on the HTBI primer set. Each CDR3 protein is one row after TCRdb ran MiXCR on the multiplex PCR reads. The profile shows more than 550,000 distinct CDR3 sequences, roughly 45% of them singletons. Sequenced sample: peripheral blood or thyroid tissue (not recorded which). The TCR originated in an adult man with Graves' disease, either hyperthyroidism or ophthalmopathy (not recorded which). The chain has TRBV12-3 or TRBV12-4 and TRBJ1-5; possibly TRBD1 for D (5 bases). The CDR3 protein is CASSLLLGGESNQPQHF. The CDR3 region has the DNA TGTGCCAGCAGTTTACTTCTCGGAGGGGAGAGCAATCAGCCCCAGCATTTT.